This is a list of T cell receptor beta chains from one sample in a study of blood T cell repertoires in COVID-19. Only in-frame clones appear in the TCRdb table, and some are missing; sequencing was by immunoSEQ multiplex PCR. This table has approximately 340,000 clones, approximately 86% appearing once. The specimen was peripheral blood. The receptors here all came from a man younger than 40 with COVID-19, enrolled during active disease. Both conserved end residues are part of each CDR3. A D gene is named only where the DNA matches it firmly. The size field is filled for only some rows; it gives once, few, many or a size class.

clone_size: NA; v_call: TRBV3-1/TRBV3-2; d_call: NA; j_call: TRBJ1-1; cdr3_length: 14; cdr3_aa: CASSLGISNTEAFF; cdr3_nt: TGTGCCAGCAGCCTCGGGATCTCGAACACTGAAGCTTTCTTT
clone_size: NA; v_call: TRBV27; d_call: NA; j_call: TRBJ1-6; cdr3_length: 14; cdr3_aa: CASSSSWGLSPLHF; cdr3_nt: TGTGCCAGCAGTTCCAGTTGGGGGCTCTCACCCCTCCACTTT
clone_size: NA; v_call: TRBV15; d_call: NA; j_call: TRBJ1-3; cdr3_length: 17; cdr3_aa: CATSRDLGLSSGNTIYF; cdr3_nt: TGTGCCACCAGCAGAGATTTGGGACTGAGCTCTGGAAACACCATATATTTT
clone_size: NA; v_call: TRBV19; d_call: NA; j_call: TRBJ1-1; cdr3_length: 15; cdr3_aa: CASSISDTLNTEAFF; cdr3_nt: TGTGCCAGTAGTATATCAGACACACTGAACACTGAAGCTTTCTTT
clone_size: NA; v_call: TRBV6-2/TRBV6-3; d_call: NA; j_call: TRBJ2-3; cdr3_length: 13; cdr3_aa: CASSPRGAGTQYF; cdr3_nt: TGTGCCAGCAGCCCCCGGGGAGCCGGTACGCAGTATTTT
clone_size: once; v_call: TRBV7-2; d_call: TRBD1; j_call: TRBJ1-2; cdr3_length: 14; cdr3_aa: CASSSDRGWYGYTF; cdr3_nt: TGTGCCAGCAGCTCCGACAGGGGCTGGTATGGCTACACCTTC
clone_size: once; v_call: TRBV3-1/TRBV3-2; d_call: NA; j_call: TRBJ2-3; cdr3_length: 15; cdr3_aa: CASSQDKGGTDTQYF; cdr3_nt: TGTGCCAGCAGCCAAGATAAAGGGGGCACAGATACGCAGTATTTT
clone_size: NA; v_call: TRBV28; d_call: NA; j_call: TRBJ1-1; cdr3_length: 15; cdr3_aa: CASSFDMGDWAEAFF; cdr3_nt: TGTGCCAGCAGTTTCGATATGGGGGACTGGGCTGAAGCTTTCTTT
clone_size: once; v_call: TRBV24-1; d_call: TRBD2; j_call: TRBJ2-1; cdr3_length: 16; cdr3_aa: CATSEASGSSYNEQFF; cdr3_nt: TGTGCCACCAGTGAAGCTAGCGGGAGCTCCTACAATGAGCAGTTCTTC
clone_size: NA; v_call: TRBV14; d_call: TRBD2; j_call: TRBJ2-1; cdr3_length: 19; cdr3_aa: CASSQDSYREDPKYNEQFF; cdr3_nt: TGTGCCAGCAGCCAAGATTCGTACCGGGAGGACCCCAAATACAATGAGCAGTTCTTC
clone_size: NA; v_call: TRBV7-9; d_call: NA; j_call: TRBJ2-7; cdr3_length: 15; cdr3_aa: CASSLVAWSSYEQYF; cdr3_nt: TGTGCCAGCAGCTTAGTTGCCTGGAGCTCCTACGAGCAGTACTTC
clone_size: NA; v_call: TRBV28; d_call: NA; j_call: TRBJ2-7; cdr3_length: 12; cdr3_aa: CASRGTGYEQYF; cdr3_nt: TGTGCCAGCAGGGGTACAGGGTACGAGCAGTACTTC
clone_size: NA; v_call: TRBV27; d_call: TRBD2; j_call: TRBJ2-7; cdr3_length: 17; cdr3_aa: CASSLLGEGRNSYEQYF; cdr3_nt: TGTGCCAGCAGTCTCTTGGGGGAGGGACGGAATTCCTACGAGCAGTACTTC
clone_size: NA; v_call: TRBV7-2; d_call: TRBD1; j_call: TRBJ2-5; cdr3_length: 16; cdr3_aa: CASSPQGQGLGETQYF; cdr3_nt: TGTGCCAGCAGCCCACAGGGACAGGGGTTAGGCGAGACCCAGTACTTC
clone_size: NA; v_call: TRBV5-6; d_call: TRBD1; j_call: TRBJ2-7; cdr3_length: 15; cdr3_aa: CASSQTLRDRGEQYF; cdr3_nt: TGTGCCAGCAGCCAAACACTCCGGGACAGGGGGGAGCAGTACTTC
clone_size: NA; v_call: TRBV6-5; d_call: NA; j_call: TRBJ2-3; cdr3_length: 14; cdr3_aa: CASKFGGAADTQYF; cdr3_nt: TGTGCCAGCAAATTCGGCGGGGCTGCAGATACGCAGTATTTT
clone_size: NA; v_call: TRBV3-1/TRBV3-2; d_call: NA; j_call: TRBJ1-1; cdr3_length: 14; cdr3_aa: CASSHGQRNTEAFF; cdr3_nt: TGTGCCAGCAGCCATGGACAGAGGAACACTGAAGCTTTCTTT
clone_size: NA; v_call: TRBV7-3; d_call: TRBD2; j_call: TRBJ2-1; cdr3_length: 17; cdr3_aa: CASSFRTSGATYNEQFF; cdr3_nt: TGTGCCAGCAGCTTTAGGACTAGCGGGGCTACGTACAATGAGCAGTTCTTC
clone_size: few; v_call: TRBV11-2; d_call: NA; j_call: TRBJ1-4; cdr3_length: 17; cdr3_aa: CASSLVVGRGPNEKLFF; cdr3_nt: TGTGCCAGCAGCTTAGTAGTAGGCAGGGGACCTAATGAAAAACTGTTTTTT
clone_size: NA; v_call: TRBV18; d_call: TRBD1; j_call: TRBJ2-7; cdr3_length: 14; cdr3_aa: CASSPPGQGYEQYF; cdr3_nt: TGTGCCAGCTCACCTCCGGGACAGGGCTACGAGCAGTACTTC
clone_size: once; v_call: TRBV5-6; d_call: TRBD2; j_call: TRBJ2-3; cdr3_length: 17; cdr3_aa: CASSFYLAGGVTDTQYF; cdr3_nt: TGTGCCAGCAGCTTTTATCTAGCGGGAGGGGTGACAGATACGCAGTATTTT
clone_size: NA; v_call: TRBV14; d_call: TRBD2; j_call: TRBJ2-2; cdr3_length: 16; cdr3_aa: CASSLRGGQRTGELFF; cdr3_nt: TGTGCCAGCAGCTTGCGGGGGGGGCAGCGCACCGGGGAGCTGTTTTTT
clone_size: NA; v_call: TRBV20-1; d_call: NA; j_call: TRBJ1-4; cdr3_length: 11; cdr3_aa: CSARFGEKLFF; cdr3_nt: TGCAGTGCCCGGTTTGGTGAAAAACTGTTTTTT
clone_size: NA; v_call: TRBV11-3; d_call: TRBD2; j_call: TRBJ2-1; cdr3_length: 13; cdr3_aa: CASSLAEYNEQFF; cdr3_nt: TGTGCCAGCAGTCTAGCGGAGTACAATGAGCAGTTCTTC
clone_size: NA; v_call: TRBV11-3; d_call: TRBD2; j_call: TRBJ2-3; cdr3_length: 16; cdr3_aa: CASSLGLAGITDTQYF; cdr3_nt: TGTGCCAGCAGCTTGGGGCTAGCGGGAATCACAGATACGCAGTATTTT
clone_size: NA; v_call: TRBV19; d_call: NA; j_call: TRBJ2-7; cdr3_length: 13; cdr3_aa: CASSIEVGGEQYF; cdr3_nt: TGTGCCAGTAGTATTGAGGTAGGGGGCGAGCAGTACTTC
clone_size: NA; v_call: TRBV18; d_call: NA; j_call: TRBJ2-5; cdr3_length: 15; cdr3_aa: CASSPSTGIQETQYF; cdr3_nt: TGTGCCAGCTCACCATCGACAGGAATACAAGAGACCCAGTACTTC
clone_size: NA; v_call: TRBV11-2; d_call: TRBD2; j_call: TRBJ2-3; cdr3_length: 16; cdr3_aa: CASSSSSGGGTDTQYF; cdr3_nt: TGTGCCAGCAGCTCCTCTAGCGGGGGGGGCACAGATACGCAGTATTTT
clone_size: NA; v_call: TRBV25-1; d_call: TRBD1; j_call: TRBJ2-7; cdr3_length: 11; cdr3_aa: CASSARDSQYF; cdr3_nt: TGTGCCAGCAGTGCCCGGGACAGCCAGTACTTC
clone_size: few; v_call: TRBV5-1; d_call: TRBD1; j_call: TRBJ2-2; cdr3_length: 15; cdr3_aa: CASTRDSRNTGELFF; cdr3_nt: TGCGCCAGCACCCGGGACAGTAGAAACACCGGGGAGCTGTTTTTT
clone_size: NA; v_call: TRBV28; d_call: TRBD1; j_call: TRBJ1-1; cdr3_length: 15; cdr3_aa: CASSLHGQVSTEAFF; cdr3_nt: TGTGCCAGCAGTCTCCATGGACAGGTTTCCACTGAAGCTTTCTTT
clone_size: NA; v_call: TRBV27; d_call: NA; j_call: TRBJ1-5; cdr3_length: 17; cdr3_aa: CASSLFPGHLSNQPQHF; cdr3_nt: TGTGCCAGCAGTTTATTCCCGGGACATCTCAGCAATCAGCCCCAGCATTTT
clone_size: once; v_call: TRBV5-1; d_call: NA; j_call: TRBJ2-7; cdr3_length: 17; cdr3_aa: CASSLAPSGGGDYEQYF; cdr3_nt: TGCGCCAGCAGCTTGGCCCCTAGCGGAGGGGGGGACTACGAGCAGTACTTC
clone_size: NA; v_call: TRBV5-1; d_call: TRBD1; j_call: TRBJ1-4; cdr3_length: 16; cdr3_aa: CASSLEGQGASEKLFF; cdr3_nt: TGCGCCAGCAGCTTGGAGGGACAGGGGGCAAGTGAAAAACTGTTTTTT
clone_size: NA; v_call: TRBV5-1; d_call: NA; j_call: TRBJ2-3; cdr3_length: 13; cdr3_aa: CASSSQGTDTQYF; cdr3_nt: TGCGCCAGCAGCTCACAGGGTACAGATACGCAGTATTTT
clone_size: NA; v_call: TRBV29-1; d_call: NA; j_call: TRBJ2-6; cdr3_length: 16; cdr3_aa: CSVGSSYYSGANVLTF; cdr3_nt: TGCAGCGTTGGTAGCAGTTACTACTCTGGGGCCAACGTCCTGACTTTC
clone_size: NA; v_call: TRBV2; d_call: NA; j_call: TRBJ2-1; cdr3_length: 14; cdr3_aa: CASSELQVVNEQFF; cdr3_nt: TGTGCCAGCAGTGAACTGCAGGTGGTAAATGAGCAGTTCTTC
clone_size: NA; v_call: TRBV10-3; d_call: TRBD2; j_call: TRBJ2-5; cdr3_length: 15; cdr3_aa: CAIRGREARDKTQYF; cdr3_nt: TGTGCCATCAGAGGCCGGGAGGCCCGCGATAAGACCCAGTACTTC
clone_size: NA; v_call: TRBV28; d_call: NA; j_call: TRBJ1-5; cdr3_length: 15; cdr3_aa: CASSLYLNFNQPQHF; cdr3_nt: TGTGCCAGCAGTTTATATCTGAACTTCAATCAGCCCCAGCATTTT
clone_size: NA; v_call: TRBV7-2; d_call: TRBD1; j_call: TRBJ1-6; cdr3_length: 14; cdr3_aa: CASSPGQGHSPLHF; cdr3_nt: TGTGCCAGCAGCCCGGGACAGGGACACTCACCCCTCCACTTT
clone_size: NA; v_call: TRBV14; d_call: NA; j_call: TRBJ2-7; cdr3_length: 12; cdr3_aa: CASSPQGYEQYF; cdr3_nt: TGTGCCAGCAGCCCCCAGGGTTACGAGCAGTACTTC
clone_size: NA; v_call: TRBV19; d_call: NA; j_call: TRBJ1-1; cdr3_length: 13; cdr3_aa: CASTNRVMDEAFF; cdr3_nt: TGTGCCAGTACCAACAGGGTAATGGATGAAGCTTTCTTT
clone_size: NA; v_call: TRBV7-8; d_call: NA; j_call: TRBJ2-1; cdr3_length: 16; cdr3_aa: CASSLVYRAAYNEQFF; cdr3_nt: TGTGCCAGCAGCTTAGTCTACAGGGCGGCCTACAATGAGCAGTTCTTC
clone_size: medium-sized; v_call: TRBV6-4; d_call: NA; j_call: TRBJ2-6; cdr3_length: 17; cdr3_aa: CASSAEGTGSGANVLTF; cdr3_nt: TGTGCCAGCAGTGCGGAGGGGACGGGCTCTGGGGCCAACGTCCTGACTTTC
clone_size: NA; v_call: TRBV19; d_call: TRBD1; j_call: TRBJ1-5; cdr3_length: 17; cdr3_aa: CASSPHNNRGSNQPQHF; cdr3_nt: TGTGCCAGTAGCCCTCATAACAACAGGGGTAGCAATCAGCCCCAGCATTTT
clone_size: NA; v_call: TRBV19; d_call: NA; j_call: TRBJ2-1; cdr3_length: 14; cdr3_aa: CASREEGAGSGQFF; cdr3_nt: TGTGCCAGCCGCGAGGAGGGGGCGGGTTCTGGGCAGTTCTTC
clone_size: NA; v_call: TRBV27; d_call: TRBD1; j_call: TRBJ1-2; cdr3_length: 17; cdr3_aa: CASSLSWTGGAGYGYTF; cdr3_nt: TGTGCCAGCAGTTTATCCTGGACAGGGGGCGCGGGCTATGGCTACACCTTC
clone_size: NA; v_call: TRBV7-3; d_call: TRBD2; j_call: TRBJ2-7; cdr3_length: 15; cdr3_aa: CASSLGTMGSYEQYF; cdr3_nt: TGTGCCAGCAGCTTAGGGACTATGGGCTCCTACGAGCAGTACTTC
clone_size: NA; v_call: TRBV24-1; d_call: NA; j_call: TRBJ2-3; cdr3_length: 17; cdr3_aa: CATSEKDTVGILDTQYF; cdr3_nt: TGTGCCACCAGTGAAAAGGACACGGTCGGAATTCTGGATACGCAGTATTTT
clone_size: NA; v_call: TRBV6-6; d_call: NA; j_call: TRBJ2-5; cdr3_length: 14; cdr3_aa: CASSGREFSKTQYF; cdr3_nt: TGTGCCAGCAGTGGCAGGGAATTTTCAAAGACCCAGTACTTC
clone_size: NA; v_call: TRBV7-9; d_call: TRBD1; j_call: TRBJ2-7; cdr3_length: 13; cdr3_aa: CASSEDRVNEQYF; cdr3_nt: TGTGCCAGCAGCGAAGACAGGGTCAACGAGCAGTACTTC
clone_size: NA; v_call: TRBV19; d_call: TRBD1; j_call: TRBJ2-2; cdr3_length: 15; cdr3_aa: CASRTDREDTGELFF; cdr3_nt: TGTGCCAGTAGAACGGACAGGGAAGACACCGGGGAGCTGTTTTTT
clone_size: NA; v_call: TRBV24-1; d_call: NA; j_call: TRBJ2-2; cdr3_length: 14; cdr3_aa: CATSDRTITGELFF; cdr3_nt: TGTGCCACCAGTGACCGGACTATCACCGGGGAGCTGTTTTTT